The 15 T cell receptor beta chains below were found in one sample sequenced in a study of cytomegalovirus exposure and HLA in healthy donors. Primers included in the PCR were 60 Vbeta and 13 Jbeta primers. The protocol was immunoSEQ multiplex PCR, while the TCRdb copy is restricted to in-frame clones and leaves out a portion. The profile shows 150,000 to 200,000 clones, about 88% of them singletons. The sample was PBMCs. These receptors came from a girl under three years old in good health and CMV-seronegative.

The rearrangement joins TRBV27 to TRBJ2-3, with a tentative D call TRBD1 (7 bases). V was clipped by 5 bases and J by 2 bases, with 14 bases between them. CDR3 length equals 15 residues. Germline V gene data show CDR1 as MNHEY and CDR2 as SMNVEV (reference sequence). In DNA, the CDR3 is TGTGCCAGCAGTCTGCGGGACAGATACACAGATACGCAGTATTTT. This codes for CASSLRDRYTDTQYF.

With regard to this clone: A junction end diverges from the germline sequence, so it may reflect a read error. The V gene is TRBV13, the J gene TRBJ2-3, with 7 bases that match TRBD2. The germline CDR1 and CDR2 sequences are PRHDT and FYEKMQ (reference sequence). The CDR3 sequence is 17 residues long. CDR3 loop: CASGFKSASGLTDTQYF. The CDR3 region has the DNA TGTGCCAGCGGCTTTAAGTCCGCTAGCGGATTAACAGATACGCAGTATTTT.

The chain is built from TRBV6-5 and TRBJ1-2; D might be TRBD1 (5 bases). There are 14 residues in the CDR3. CDR1 and CDR2 (germline): MNHEY, SVGAGI. With 0 bases removed from V and 4 bases from J, the gap between germline ends came to 9 bases. CDR3 in amino acids: CASSYSPRVYGYTF. The CDR3 DNA sequence: TGTGCCAGCAGTTACTCCCCCAGGGTCTATGGCTACACCTTC.

The chain joins TRBV9 to TRBJ2-1; D perhaps matches TRBD1 (5 bases). V gave up 0 bases and J gave up 0 bases, with 10 bases separating them. The germline gives CDR1 SGDLS, CDR2 YYNGEE. There are 16 residues in the CDR3. CDR3 DNA: TGTGCCAGCAGCGTAGCTCAGGGAAGCTCCTACAATGAGCAGTTCTTC. Residues: CASSVAQGSSYNEQFF. Based on the CDR3 plus reference TRBV9 and TRBJ2-1, the full variable domain is DSGVTQTPKHLITATGQRVTLRCSPRSGDLSVYWYQQSLDQGLQFLIQYYNGEERAKGNILERFSAQQFPDLHSELNLSSLELGDSALYFCASSVAQGSSYNEQFFGPGTRLTVL.

Remarks on this clone: At one boundary the junction diverges from the germline segment, which might be a read error. The chain recombines TRBV7-9 with TRBJ1-1, with unresolved D. CDR1 is SEHNR and CDR2 is FQNEAQ in the germline V gene (reference sequence). This CDR3 is built from 16 residues. The CDR3 DNA reads as TGTTCCAGCAGCTTAGCGGGCCAGGATGTGAACACTGAAGCTTTCTTT. It translates to CSSSLAGQDVNTEAFF.

The gene calls are TRBV5-1 and TRBJ2-5; D is unclear. This CDR3 is built from 14 residues. Germline lookup yields CDR1 SGHRS and CDR2 YFSETQ. The V end was cut by 0 bases, the J end by 2 bases, with 8 bases between. Written as DNA, the CDR3 is TGCGCCAGCAGCTTGGAGGCTAGACAAGAGACCCAGTACTTC. It yields the protein CASSLEARQETQYF.

The chain is built from TRBV6-1 and TRBJ2-3; 9 bases are a match to TRBD1. The CDR3 consists of 17 residues. The trim removed 0 bases at V and 2 bases at J, leaving 6 bases unmatched. Germline-derived CDR1 and CDR2 are MNHNS and SASEGT. The CDR3 DNA reads as TGTGCCAGCAGTGAAGCAGGCTGGGACAGGGACACAGATACGCAGTATTTT. Its protein product is CASSEAGWDRDTDTQYF.

The gene calls are TRBV9 and TRBJ2-3; the D gene is possibly TRBD2 (6 bases). Per germline, CDR1 SGDLS and CDR2 YYNGEE. The ends were cut back, 3 bases at V and 6 bases at J, with 14 bases in the middle. This CDR3 has 14 amino acids. The CDR3 is CASSDYRRGDTQYF. The CDR3 DNA sequence: TGTGCCAGCAGCGACTATAGGAGGGGCGATACGCAGTATTTT.

This chain joins TRBV5-4 and TRBJ2-5; D is unclear. The CDR3 is 14 amino acids. The germline V gene has CDR1 SGHNT and CDR2 YYREEE (reference sequence). Trimming removed 4 bases from V and 2 bases from J, with 12 bases in between. The CDR3 DNA reads TGTGCCAGCAGCCCCTCCCGCGGTCAAGAGACCCAGTACTTC. It specifies CASSPSRGQETQYF. The complete variable domain, with remaining parts taken from reference TRBV5-4 and TRBJ2-5, reads ETGVTQSPTHLIKTRGQQVTLRCSSQSGHNTVSWYQQALGQGPQFIFQYYREEENGRGNFPPRFSGLQFPNYSSELNVNALELDDSALYLCASSPSRGQETQYFGPGTRLLVL.

J is TRBJ1-2 and V is TRBV6-1; a weak D match, TRBD1 (5 bases). Trimming cost V 2 bases and J 4 bases, with 11 bases left between them. Germline V lookup: CDR1 MNHNS, CDR2 SASEGT. The CDR3 spans 14 residues. As DNA, the CDR3 is TGTGCCAGCAGTGAACCCCCAGGGCGCTATGGCTACACCTTC. The encoded protein is CASSEPPGRYGYTF.

This chain uses TRBV7-9 with TRBJ1-3, with D perhaps TRBD1 (5 bases). The CDR3 runs to 18 residues. Germline V gene sequence: CDR1 SEHNR, CDR2 FQNEAQ (reference sequence). V dropped 4 bases and J dropped 2 bases, with 21 bases sitting between them. Here the CDR3 DNA reads TGTGCCAGCAGCTCGATAGTTTCCCAGGGCGGCACTGGAAACACCATATATTTT. Its translation is CASSSIVSQGGTGNTIYF.

This clone is a singleton in its sample. V usage is TRBV6-5 and J usage is TRBJ2-7; 10 bases agree with TRBD1. Trimming took 6 bases from V and 5 from J; bases not matched to a gene: 7. Germline V gene data show CDR1 as MNHEY and CDR2 as SVGAGI. The CDR3 totals 14 residues. The CDR3 region is CASRRGQGKNEQYF. As DNA, the CDR3 is TGTGCCAGCAGAAGGGGACAGGGGAAAAACGAGCAGTACTTC.

The genes are TRBV25-1 and TRBJ2-5; TRBD2 agrees at 8 bases. Germline-derived CDR1 and CDR2 are MGHDK and SYGVNS. The CDR3 runs to 13 residues. V was clipped by 6 bases and J by 4 bases; unmatched bases: 4. CDR3 protein: CASRSGGGETQYF. Written as DNA, the CDR3 is TGTGCCAGCAGGAGCGGGGGAGGAGAGACCCAGTACTTC.

The rearrangement joins TRBV9 to TRBJ2-5, with 14 bases fitting TRBD2. Germline CDR1 and CDR2: SGDLS and YYNGEE. The trim removed 4 bases at V and 5 bases at J, leaving 16 bases unmatched. This CDR3 is 19 amino acids long. The CDR3 loop reads CASSPTNRGTSGSVETQYF. The CDR3 DNA follows: TGTGCCAGCAGCCCAACCAACCGGGGGACTAGCGGGAGCGTTGAGACCCAGTACTTC. Complete variable domain (other parts from reference TRBV9 and TRBJ2-5): DSGVTQTPKHLITATGQRVTLRCSPRSGDLSVYWYQQSLDQGLQFLIQYYNGEERAKGNILERFSAQQFPDLHSELNLSSLELGDSALYFCASSPTNRGTSGSVETQYFGPGTRLLVL.

This chain uses TRBV4-1 with TRBJ2-7; 8 bases agree with TRBD2. Germline-derived CDR1 and CDR2 are MGHRA and YSYEKL. The CDR3 contains 16 residues. V shed 1 base, J shed 3 bases, and the junction held 8 bases outside the gene matches. CDR3 region: CASSQVTAGGGYEQYF. In DNA, the CDR3 is TGCGCCAGCAGCCAAGTGACGGCCGGGGGGGGCTACGAGCAGTACTTC.